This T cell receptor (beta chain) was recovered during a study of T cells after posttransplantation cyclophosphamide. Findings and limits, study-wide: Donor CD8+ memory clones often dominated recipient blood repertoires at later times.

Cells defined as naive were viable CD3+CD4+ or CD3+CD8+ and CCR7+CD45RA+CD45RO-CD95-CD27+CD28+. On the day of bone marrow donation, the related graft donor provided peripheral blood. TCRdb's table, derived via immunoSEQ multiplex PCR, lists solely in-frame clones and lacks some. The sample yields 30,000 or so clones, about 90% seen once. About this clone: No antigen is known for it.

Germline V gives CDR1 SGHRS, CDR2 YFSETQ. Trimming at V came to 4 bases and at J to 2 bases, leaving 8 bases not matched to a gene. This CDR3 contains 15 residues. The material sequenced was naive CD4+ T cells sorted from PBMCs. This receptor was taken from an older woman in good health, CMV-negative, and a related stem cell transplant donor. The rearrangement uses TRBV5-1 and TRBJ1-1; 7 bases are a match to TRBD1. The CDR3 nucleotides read TGCGCCAGCAGCCGAACCGGGACAGTTAACACTGAAGCTTTCTTT. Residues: CASSRTGTVNTEAFF.